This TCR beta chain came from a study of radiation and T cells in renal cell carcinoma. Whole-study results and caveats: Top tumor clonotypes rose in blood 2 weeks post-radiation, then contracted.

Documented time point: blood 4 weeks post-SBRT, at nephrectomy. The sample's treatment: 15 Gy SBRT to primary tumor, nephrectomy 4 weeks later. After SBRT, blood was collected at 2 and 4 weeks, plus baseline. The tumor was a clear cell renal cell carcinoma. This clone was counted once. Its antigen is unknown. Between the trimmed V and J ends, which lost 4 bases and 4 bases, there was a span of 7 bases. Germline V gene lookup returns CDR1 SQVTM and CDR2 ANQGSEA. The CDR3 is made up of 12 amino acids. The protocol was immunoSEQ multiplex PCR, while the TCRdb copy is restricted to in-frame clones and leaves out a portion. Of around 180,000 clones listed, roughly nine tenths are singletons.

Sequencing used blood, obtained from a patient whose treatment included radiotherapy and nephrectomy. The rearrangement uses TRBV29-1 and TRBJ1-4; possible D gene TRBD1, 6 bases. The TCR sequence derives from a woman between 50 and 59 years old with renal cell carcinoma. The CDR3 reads CSVGGHNEKLFF. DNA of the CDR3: TGCAGCGTTGGGGGGCATAATGAAAAACTGTTTTTT. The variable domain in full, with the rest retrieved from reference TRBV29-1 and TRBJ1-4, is SAVISQKPSRDICQRGTSLTIQCQVDSQVTMMFWYRQQPGQSLTLIATANQGSEATYESGFVIDKFPISRPNLTFSTLTVSNMSPEDSSIYLCSVGGHNEKLFFGSGTQLSVL.